A selection of T cell receptor beta chains follows, all from one sample in a study of blood T cells in healthy people across ages. TCRdb reprocessed the 5' RACE reads via MiXCR and lists one record per CDR3 protein. The table lists about 1.8 million distinct CDR3 sequences, around 48% of them singletons. Sequences were obtained from blood. The source is a middle-aged woman in good health. Each CDR3 is given without its conserved first and last residue. The order of the fields is J gene, V gene, CDR3 protein.

J: TRBJ2-3
V: TRBV28
CDR3: ASTTGTSATDTQY

J: TRBJ2-5
V: TRBV4-1
CDR3: ASSQGYRVNNEQY

J: TRBJ2-5
V: TRBV10-2
CDR3: ASSPGTIGRDRETQY

J: TRBJ1-1
V: TRBV20-1
CDR3: SPMRRGTEAF

J: TRBJ1-5
V: TRBV12-3/TRBV12-4
CDR3: ASSPREWAYQPQH

J: TRBJ2-7
V: TRBV20-1
CDR3: SARRTGAYEQY

J: TRBJ2-1
V: TRBV29-1
CDR3: SADRTGIYNEQF

J: TRBJ2-5
V: TRBV15
CDR3: ATSRDQVPETQY

J: TRBJ2-7
V: TRBV4-3
CDR3: ASSPTTGPLYEQY

J: TRBJ1-5
V: TRBV4-3
CDR3: ASSQDTRGSQPQH

J: TRBJ2-1
V: TRBV24-1
CDR3: ATSDRSGGVYNEQF

J: TRBJ1-2
V: TRBV12-3/TRBV12-4
CDR3: ASSLWRLDGYT

J: TRBJ2-1
V: TRBV4-2
CDR3: ASSLGTGEGHEQF

J: TRBJ2-3
V: TRBV24-1
CDR3: ATWPGRGFTDTQY

J: TRBJ2-7
V: TRBV9
CDR3: ASSFMSGPSYEQY

J: TRBJ2-1
V: TRBV3-1
CDR3: ASSQFRGLSNEQF

J: TRBJ2-5
V: TRBV14
CDR3: ASSQTSGRQETQY

J: TRBJ2-3
V: TRBV6-2/TRBV6-3
CDR3: ASSQGRRWGGQDTDTQY

J: TRBJ2-7
V: TRBV6-2/TRBV6-3
CDR3: ASRGRIHEQY

J: TRBJ2-3
V: TRBV6-1
CDR3: ASTIRTDTQY

J: .
V: TRBV21-1
CDR3: ASSKVGWHEQY

J: TRBJ2-3
V: TRBV28
CDR3: ASSPISRGGPGDTQY

J: TRBJ2-4
V: TRBV11-2
CDR3: ASSLLAGGRENIQY

J: TRBJ2-7
V: TRBV2
CDR3: ASINAFYEQY

J: TRBJ2-1
V: TRBV5-1
CDR3: ASSLVTHRDVPNEQF

J: TRBJ1-1
V: TRBV6-2/TRBV6-3
CDR3: ASSSAGSESTEAF

J: TRBJ2-2
V: TRBV7-8
CDR3: ASSLDGGRFVGTGELF

J: TRBJ2-1
V: TRBV11-2
CDR3: ASSNAKGSGNLSYNEQF

J: TRBJ2-5
V: TRBV6-6
CDR3: ASSSPGEVQETQY

J: TRBJ1-2
V: TRBV7-9
CDR3: ASSLDGVTAAYRGYT

J: TRBJ2-3
V: TRBV11-2
CDR3: ASSLAFGVGLTSTDTQY

J: TRBJ2-4
V: TRBV2
CDR3: ASSESVAIAKNIQY

J: TRBJ2-1
V: TRBV7-9
CDR3: ASSAPGTLNLHEQF

J: TRBJ2-5
V: TRBV7-2
CDR3: ASSLITGARQETQY

J: TRBJ1-2
V: TRBV11-2
CDR3: ASSGPGHLLNYGYT

J: TRBJ2-1
V: TRBV6-6
CDR3: ATARGVRASLDNEQF

J: TRBJ1-4
V: TRBV7-9
CDR3: ATFGSANEKLF

J: TRBJ1-2
V: TRBV6-6
CDR3: ASSYGRQGLNYGYT

J: TRBJ2-7
V: TRBV9
CDR3: ASSVGDRGSYNEQY

J: TRBJ2-1
V: TRBV7-3
CDR3: ASSTGLAYNEQF

J: TRBJ2-3
V: TRBV4-2
CDR3: ASSQVKVGFPNTDTQY

J: TRBJ2-4
V: TRBV2
CDR3: ASQRTTKNIQY

J: TRBJ1-2
V: TRBV4-2
CDR3: ASSQDFYGYT

J: TRBJ1-2
V: TRBV20-1
CDR3: SAREQGRGYT

J: TRBJ1-5
V: TRBV29-1
CDR3: SVPGQGNQPQH

J: TRBJ2-1
V: TRBV7-2
CDR3: ASSLQGDYNEQF

J: TRBJ2-7
V: TRBV7-2
CDR3: ASSRTGRGEQY

J: TRBJ2-7
V: TRBV5-6
CDR3: ASSLFADEQY

J: TRBJ2-5
V: TRBV27
CDR3: ASSKLGQLGFQETQY

J: TRBJ1-2
V: TRBV24-1
CDR3: ATSDVTGTSYGYT

J: .
V: TRBV5-1
CDR3: ASRWRTDKTYEQY